This T cell receptor (beta chain) was found in a study of T cell responses to AZD1222 COVID-19 vaccine. Study-wide results and limits: Close to half of all spike-specific TCRs reportedly target regions of the variants that are unmutated. With dominance at 160-218 and 743-854, vaccine-associated CD4 TCRs spanned spike. At study baseline, merely more than 5 AZD1222 recipients were seropositive.

Concerning this clone itself: Its target is unknown.

The V end lost 5 bases, the J end lost 2 bases, and 22 bases lay between the germline ends. The CDR3 loop spans 17 amino acids. Germline assignment: CDR1 LNHDA and CDR2 SQIVND (reference sequence). Clones were read by immunoSEQ multiplex PCR, and TCRdb kept only the in-frame ones, dropping some. The top ten clones hold more than 12% of a sample with 140,000 to 150,000 clones, 70% to 90% of them seen once. The starting material was peripheral blood, obtained on day 0 of AZD1222 vaccination. The J gene is TRBJ2-7, the V gene TRBV19; D is tentatively TRBD1 or TRBD2 (6 bases each). This receptor was identified in an adult in good health. The CDR3 DNA follows: TGTGCCAGTAGTGGCAGGAGGGGGGCTCCCAATACCTACGAGCAGTACTTC. This sequence encodes CASSGRRGAPNTYEQYF.